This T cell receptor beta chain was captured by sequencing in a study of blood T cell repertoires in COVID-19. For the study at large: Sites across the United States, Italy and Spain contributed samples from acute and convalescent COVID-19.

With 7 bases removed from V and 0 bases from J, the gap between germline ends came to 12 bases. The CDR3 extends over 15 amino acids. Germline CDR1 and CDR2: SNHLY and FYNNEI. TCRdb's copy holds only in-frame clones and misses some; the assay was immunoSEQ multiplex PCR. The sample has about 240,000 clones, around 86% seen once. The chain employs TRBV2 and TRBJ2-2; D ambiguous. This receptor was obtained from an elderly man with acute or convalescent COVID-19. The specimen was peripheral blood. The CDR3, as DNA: TGTGCCAGCAAACTGGGCAGCACGAACACCGGGGAGCTGTTTTTT. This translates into CASKLGSTNTGELFF. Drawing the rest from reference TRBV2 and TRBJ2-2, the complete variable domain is EPEVTQTPSHQVTQMGQEVILRCVPISNHLYFYWYRQILGQKVEFLVSFYNNEISEKSEIFDDQFSVERPDGSNFTLKIRSTKLEDSAMYFCASKLGSTNTGELFFGEGSRLTVL.